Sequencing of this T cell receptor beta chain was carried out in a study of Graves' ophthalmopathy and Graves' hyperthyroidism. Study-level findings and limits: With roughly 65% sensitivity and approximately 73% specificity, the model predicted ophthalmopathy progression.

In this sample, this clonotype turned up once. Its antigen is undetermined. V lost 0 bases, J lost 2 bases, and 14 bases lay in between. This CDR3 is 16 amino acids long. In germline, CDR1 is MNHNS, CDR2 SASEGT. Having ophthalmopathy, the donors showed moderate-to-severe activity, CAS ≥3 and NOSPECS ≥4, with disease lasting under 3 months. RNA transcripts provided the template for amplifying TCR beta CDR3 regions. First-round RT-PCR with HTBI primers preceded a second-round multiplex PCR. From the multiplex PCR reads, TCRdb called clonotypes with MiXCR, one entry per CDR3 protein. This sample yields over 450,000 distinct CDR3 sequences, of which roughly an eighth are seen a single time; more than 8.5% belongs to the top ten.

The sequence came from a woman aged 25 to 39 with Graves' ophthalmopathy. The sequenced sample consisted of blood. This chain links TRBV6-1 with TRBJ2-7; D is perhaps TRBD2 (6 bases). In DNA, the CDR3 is TGTGCCAGCAGTGAAGCGCTTGTCGGGGGACCCTACGAGCAGTACTTC. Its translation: CASSEALVGGPYEQYF.